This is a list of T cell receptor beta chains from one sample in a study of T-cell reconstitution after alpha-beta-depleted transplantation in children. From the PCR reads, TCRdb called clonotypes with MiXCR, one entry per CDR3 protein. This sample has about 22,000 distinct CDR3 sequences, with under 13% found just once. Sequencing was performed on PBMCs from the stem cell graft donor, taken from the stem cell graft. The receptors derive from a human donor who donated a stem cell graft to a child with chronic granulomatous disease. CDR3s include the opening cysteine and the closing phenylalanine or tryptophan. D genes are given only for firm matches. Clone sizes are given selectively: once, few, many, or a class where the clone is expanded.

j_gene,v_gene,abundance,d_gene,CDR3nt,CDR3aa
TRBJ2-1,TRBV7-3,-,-,TGTGCCAGCAGCTCCAGTGGGGGTTACAATGAGCAGTTCTTC,CASSSSGGYNEQFF
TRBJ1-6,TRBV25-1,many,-,TGTGCCAGCAGTGCCAGTGGAAGCTCCTATAATTCACCCCTCCACTTT,CASSASGSSYNSPLHF
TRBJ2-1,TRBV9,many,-,TGTGCCAGCAGCGTAGAAGGTGCCTCCTACAATGAGCAGTTCTTC,CASSVEGASYNEQFF
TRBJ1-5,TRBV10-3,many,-,TGTGCCATCAGTGACAGAAACAATCAGCCCCAGCATTTT,CAISDRNNQPQHF
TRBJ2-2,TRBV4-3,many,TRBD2,TGCGCCAGCAGCCAAGAGGGCGGGGGGGCGAACACCGGGGAGCTGTTTTTT,CASSQEGGGANTGELFF
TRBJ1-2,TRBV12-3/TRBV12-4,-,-,TGTGCCAGCAGTTTTACGTTCTATGGCTACACCTTC,CASSFTFYGYTF
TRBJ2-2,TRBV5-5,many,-,TGTGCCAGCAGCCGCGCGGGCAGGAGCTATCCCGGGGAGCTGTTTTTT,CASSRAGRSYPGELFF
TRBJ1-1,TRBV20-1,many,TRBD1,TGCAGTGCTCGCAGGGGGGAAGACACTGAAGCTTTCTTT,CSARRGEDTEAFF
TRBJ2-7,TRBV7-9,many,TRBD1,TGTGCCAGCAGCTCTCCGGACAGGGACGCCGAGCAGTACTTC,CASSSPDRDAEQYF
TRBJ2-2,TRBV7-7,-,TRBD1,TGTGCTAGCAGCCCGGCCGGGACAGGGTACACCGGGGAGCTGTTTTTT,CASSPAGTGYTGELFF
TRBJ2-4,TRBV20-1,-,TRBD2,TGCTTTGCTAGCGGGCAGGCGACGGCCAAAAACATTCAGTACTTC,CFASGQATAKNIQYF
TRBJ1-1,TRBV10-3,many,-,TGTGCCATCAGTGAGGTAGGGAGCACTGAAGCTTTCTTT,CAISEVGSTEAFF
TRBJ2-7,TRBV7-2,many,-,TGTGCCAGCAGCGCCTCACCGTACGAGCAGTACTTC,CASSASPYEQYF
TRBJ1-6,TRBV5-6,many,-,TGTGCCAGCAGCTTTTTCGGCACGGCGGATTCACCCCTCCACTTT,CASSFFGTADSPLHF
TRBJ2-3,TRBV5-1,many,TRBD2,TGCGCCAGCAGCTTGGATGGACTAGGAGTAGATACGCAGTATTTT,CASSLDGLGVDTQYF
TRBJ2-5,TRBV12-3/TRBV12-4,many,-,TGTGCCAGCATCTTTGGAGGTATACAAGAGACCCAGTACTTC,CASIFGGIQETQYF
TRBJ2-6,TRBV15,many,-,TGTGCCACCAGCAGAGATAGGCCTGGAGGGGCCAACGTCCTGACTTTC,CATSRDRPGGANVLTF
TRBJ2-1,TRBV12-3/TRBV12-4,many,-,TGTGCCAGCAGTTACATTCCGAGCTCCTACAATGAGCAGTTCTTC,CASSYIPSSYNEQFF
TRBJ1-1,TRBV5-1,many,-,TGCGCCAGCAGCTTGGAAGGCGAGAACACTGAAGCTTTCTTT,CASSLEGENTEAFF
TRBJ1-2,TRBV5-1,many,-,TGCGCCAGCAGCTTGGAGGGTGCCCTCTATGGCTACACCTTC,CASSLEGALYGYTF
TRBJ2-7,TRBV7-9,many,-,TGTGCCAGCAGCTTAGTGAACAACTCCTACGAGCAGTACTTC,CASSLVNNSYEQYF
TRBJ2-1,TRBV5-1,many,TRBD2,TGCGCCAGCAGCTTGCTAGCGGGAGTCTACAATGAGCAGTTCTTC,CASSLLAGVYNEQFF
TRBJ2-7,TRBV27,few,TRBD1,TGTGCCAGCAAGGGGGGACAGGAGGGCTACGAGCAGTACTTC,CASKGGQEGYEQYF
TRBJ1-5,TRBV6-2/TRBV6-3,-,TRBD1,TGTGCCAGCAGAGACAGGGACCTCGGCAATCAGCCCCAGCATTTT,CASRDRDLGNQPQHF
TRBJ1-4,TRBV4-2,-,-,TGTGCCAACAGCCAAGTAGCCGCAGAAACTAATGAAAACCTGTTTTTT,CANSQVAAETNENLFF
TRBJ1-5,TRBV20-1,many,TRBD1,TGCAGTGCTAGTAGGACAGGGGTTAATCAGCCCCAGCATTTT,CSASRTGVNQPQHF
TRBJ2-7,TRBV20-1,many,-,TGCAGTGCTAGAGAACCACGGGGCTACGAGCAGTACTTC,CSAREPRGYEQYF
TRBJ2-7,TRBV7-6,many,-,TGTGCCAGCTCCGGACAGTTCTACGAGCAGTACTTC,CASSGQFYEQYF
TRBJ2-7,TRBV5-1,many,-,TGCGCCAGCAGCTTGGCCCCGAGGACCGATTACGAGCAGTACTTC,CASSLAPRTDYEQYF
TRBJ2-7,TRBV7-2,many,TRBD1,TGTGCCAGCAGCTTAGCGTGGGACATAACAGGGGGCGACTACGAGCAGTACTTC,CASSLAWDITGGDYEQYF
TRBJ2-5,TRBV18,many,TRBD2,TGTGCCAGCTCAAATCGTTCGGGGGGAGAGACCCAGTACTTC,CASSNRSGGETQYF
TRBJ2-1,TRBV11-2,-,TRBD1,TGTGCCAGCAGCCAAGACAGGGGGCCGGGCAATGAGCAGTTCTTC,CASSQDRGPGNEQFF
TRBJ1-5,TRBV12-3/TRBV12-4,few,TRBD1,TGTGCCAGCAGTTTAGGAGAGGGACAGCATAGCAATCAGCCCCAGCATTTT,CASSLGEGQHSNQPQHF
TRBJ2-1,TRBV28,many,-,TGTGCCAGCACCAAGCTTTCAGGGAATGAGCAGTTCTTC,CASTKLSGNEQFF
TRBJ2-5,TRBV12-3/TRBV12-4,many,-,TGTGCCAGCAGTTATATGGGATATCAAGAGACCCAGTACTTC,CASSYMGYQETQYF
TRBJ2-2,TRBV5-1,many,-,TGCGCCAGCAGCTTGGGAGGGGAGAACACCGGGGAGCTGTTTTTT,CASSLGGENTGELFF
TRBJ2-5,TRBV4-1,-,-,TGCGCCAGCAGCCAAGATCTTTTCCCGGGACTTGGGGAAGAGACCCAGTACTTC,CASSQDLFPGLGEETQYF
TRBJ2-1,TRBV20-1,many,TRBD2,TGCAGTGCTAGAGATGCGGGAGTGGTAAATGAGCAGTTCTTC,CSARDAGVVNEQFF
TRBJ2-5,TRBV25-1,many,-,TGTGCCAGCAGTCTCCCACTCCGGTACTTC,CASSLPLRYF
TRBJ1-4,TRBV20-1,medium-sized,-,TGCAGTGGCACGAGTGGGCACTCGGGTGAAAAACTGTTTTTT,CSGTSGHSGEKLFF
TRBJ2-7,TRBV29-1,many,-,TGCAGCGTTGCGGGGCCCTTGTCCTACGAGCAGTACTTC,CSVAGPLSYEQYF
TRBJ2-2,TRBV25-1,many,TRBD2,TGTGCCAGCAGTGGAGTGGGGAGGGCCACCGGGGAGCTGTTTTTT,CASSGVGRATGELFF